The 2 T cell receptor beta chains reported below all come from one sample, sequenced in a study of blood T cell repertoires in COVID-19. Clones were sequenced by immunoSEQ multiplex PCR, and TCRdb holds only the in-frame ones, with some missing. The table includes about 140,000 clones, about four fifths detected once. The sample consisted of peripheral blood. These TCRs come from a woman in her fifties or sixties with acute or convalescent COVID-19.

On this clone itself: Within the sample, other DNA sequences also encode this same CDR3. The chain combines TRBV5-4 with TRBJ2-5; D perhaps matches TRBD2 (6 bases). This CDR3 has 13 amino acids. Trimming cost V 5 bases and J 5 bases, with 13 bases left between them. Germline V gives CDR1 SGHNT, CDR2 YYREEE (reference sequence). CDR3 nucleotide sequence: TGTGCCAGCAGTTCGGGGACTTTCGAGACCCAGTACTTC. Translating gives CASSSGTFETQYF.

The chain recombines TRBV9 with TRBJ1-4; weak D call: TRBD1 (6 bases). The CDR3 length is 13 residues. Between the trimmed V and J ends, which lost 4 bases and 6 bases, there was a span of 10 bases. In germline, CDR1 is SGDLS, CDR2 YYNGEE. The CDR3 DNA sequence: TGTGCCAGCAGCCTGACAGGAGATGAAAAACTGTTTTTT. Amino acid sequence: CASSLTGDEKLFF.